Here is one TCR beta chain with its context. Its matching antigen is unknown. The sample originates from a study of vaccination and CD4 T cells after COVID-19. Overall study: Subjects got two shots of BNT162b2 or mRNA-1273 vaccine. A median of approximately 75 days (range 14 to 241) separated dose two from the taking of post-vaccine samples.

Cultured CD4+ T-cell DNA underwent Oncomine TCR Beta short-read sequencing. One entry per CDR3 protein results from TCRdb running MiXCR on the PCR reads. This sample has about 15,000 distinct CDR3 sequences, with roughly 49% found just once. This CDR3 has 14 amino acids. The V and J ends lost 1 base and 2 bases respectively, with 12 bases between them. CDR1 and CDR2 (germline): DFQATT, SNEGSKA (reference sequence). The treatment denotes: approximately nine-day PBMC culture with coronavirus spike peptide pools or control peptides (ViraFEST assay). The sequence derives from a human donor who had recovered from COVID-19. The chain recombines TRBV20-1 with TRBJ2-7; no clear D gene. The source material was CD4+ T cells from blood, cultured in vitro, sampled before SARS-CoV-2 vaccination. The CDR3 DNA reads as TGCAGTGCTAGAGGTCAGGCCTCACCCTACGAGCAGTACTTC. It yields the protein CSARGQASPYEQYF.